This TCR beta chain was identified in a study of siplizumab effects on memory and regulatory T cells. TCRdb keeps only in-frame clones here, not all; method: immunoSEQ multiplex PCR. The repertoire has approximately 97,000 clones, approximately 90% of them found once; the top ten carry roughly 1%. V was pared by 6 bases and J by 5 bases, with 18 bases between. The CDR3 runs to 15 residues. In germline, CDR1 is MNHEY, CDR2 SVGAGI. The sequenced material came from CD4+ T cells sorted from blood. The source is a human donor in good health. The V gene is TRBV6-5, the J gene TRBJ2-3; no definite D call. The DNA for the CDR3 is TGTGCCAGCAGAAACGCCCGCGTTGCAAGAGATACGCAGTATTTT. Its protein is CASRNARVARDTQYF.